A single sample is the source of the 27 T cell receptor beta chains below, sequenced in a study of OX40 agonist ivuxolimab in advanced cancers. Here immunoSEQ multiplex PCR was the method, and the copy in TCRdb shows in-frame clones only, minus some. The data show about 36,000 clones, less than 90% seen once. Material: CD4+ or CD8+ T cells sorted from blood, obtained in a trial of the OX40 agonist ivuxolimab. These receptors all come from an adult with an advanced solid tumor such as melanoma, head and neck, liver or kidney cancer.

The rearrangement links TRBV18 to TRBJ2-5; 7 bases match TRBD1. V trimming: 3 bases; J trimming: 2 bases; junction bases outside the gene matches: 3. This CDR3 is built from 14 residues. In germline, CDR1 is KGHSH, CDR2 LQKENI. CDR3 amino acids: CASSPTQGQETQYF. In DNA form, the CDR3 reads TGTGCCAGCTCACCGACACAGGGGCAAGAGACCCAGTACTTC. The full variable domain, in which reference TRBV18 and TRBJ2-5 provide the parts outside the CDR3, is NAGVMQNPRHLVRRRGQEARLRCSPMKGHSHVYWYRQLPEEGLKFMVYLQKENIIDESGMPKERFSAEFPKEGPSILRIQQVVRGDSAAYFCASSPTQGQETQYFGPGTRLLVL.

This sequence joins TRBV6-4 and TRBJ2-2, with 8 bases aligning to TRBD1. The CDR3 loop spans 16 amino acids. Germline loops: CDR1 MRHNA, CDR2 SNTAGT. The junction had 8 bases not matched to a gene; V was cut back by 6 bases and J by 2 bases. The CDR3 reads CASRAQGVINTGELFF. The DNA of the CDR3 is TGTGCCAGCAGGGCACAGGGGGTAATCAACACCGGGGAGCTGTTTTTT.

This clone has only one observation. The gene calls are TRBV21-1 and TRBJ2-5; whether TRBD1, the table's D call, matches the DNA was not checked. TRBV21-1 is noted as a pseudogene. The CDR3 contains 16 residues. The CDR3 is CASSLEEDSDQETQYF. CDR3 bases: TGTGCCAGCAGCCTTGAGGAGGACAGCGACCAAGAGACCCAGTACTTC.

The gene calls are TRBV6-5 and TRBJ2-7, with D perhaps matching TRBD2 (6 bases). CDR1 MNHEY and CDR2 SVGAGI come from the germline V gene. V was cut by 2 bases and J by 6 bases, with 20 bases left in between. This CDR3 is 16 amino acids long. The CDR3 nucleotides read TGTGCCAGCAGTTACGATAGGCGGGGCCGCTCTAGCGAGCAGTACTTC. As protein: CASSYDRRGRSSEQYF.

The chain links TRBV5-1 to TRBJ1-2, with unresolved D. The CDR3 spans 14 residues. V lost 4 bases to trimming and J lost 5 bases, with 15 bases between them. Germline-derived CDR1 and CDR2 are SGHRS and YFSETQ. The CDR3 loop is CASSSREINYGYTF. As DNA, the CDR3 is TGCGCCAGCAGCAGCCGGGAAATTAATTATGGCTACACCTTC. Full variable domain (outside the CDR3, taken from reference TRBV5-1 and TRBJ1-2): KAGVTQTPRYLIKTRGQQVTLSCSPISGHRSVSWYQQTPGQGLQFLFEYFSETQRNKGNFPGRFSGRQFSNSRSEMNVSTLELGDSALYLCASSSREINYGYTFGSGTRLTVV.

The V gene is TRBV30, the J gene TRBJ2-1, with D unresolved. The CDR3 covers 15 residues. The V and J ends lost 0 bases and 0 bases respectively, with 9 bases between them. Germline V gene data show CDR1 as GTSNPN and CDR2 as SVGIG (reference sequence). The CDR3, as DNA: TGTGCCTGGAGTGTCGGGTTACCCTCCTACAATGAGCAGTTCTTC. This encodes CAWSVGLPSYNEQFF.

The chain employs TRBV30 and TRBJ2-5; D possibly uses TRBD1 or TRBD2 (6 bases each). The V gene lost 2 bases and the J gene lost 7 bases, with 26 bases spanning the gap. The CDR3 covers 17 residues. CDR1 and CDR2 (germline): GTSNPN, SVGIG (reference sequence). CDR3 nucleotides: TGTGCCTGGAGTAGGGGGTTACGGGCTAGCGCCTGGACGACCCAGTACTTC. As protein: CAWSRGLRASAWTTQYF.

V and J are TRBV11-3 and TRBJ2-1; D not certain. Trimming pared 5 bases from V and 0 bases from J, leaving 8 bases between. Germline CDR1 and CDR2: SGHNT and YENEEA. The CDR3 contains 14 residues. The CDR3 DNA reads as TGTGCCAGCAGCGCCCAATCCTCCTACAATGAGCAGTTCTTC. Translating gives CASSAQSSYNEQFF.

CDR3 nucleotide sequence: TGTGCCAGCAGTTGGGGGTGGTCGGGAGACAATGAGCAGTTCTTC. Translating it yields CASSWGWSGDNEQFF. V gene TRBV6-5 combines with J gene TRBJ2-1, with D perhaps TRBD2 (6 bases). This CDR3 has 15 amino acids. V gave up 4 bases and J gave up 5 bases, with 15 bases separating them. CDR1 and CDR2 from the germline V gene are MNHEY and SVGAGI.

This clone was counted once. The chain couples TRBV6-6 to TRBJ2-7; TRBD2 aligns across 8 bases. Germline V gene sequence: CDR1 MNHNY, CDR2 SVGAGI (reference sequence). V was pared by 7 bases and J by 6 bases, with 11 bases of the junction left unmatched. The CDR3 contains 14 residues. The CDR3 nucleotides read TGTGCCAGCACCCCCAGCGGGGGTTCGTCCGAGCAGTACTTC. This encodes CASTPSGGSSEQYF.

This chain links TRBV30 with TRBJ1-1; 8 bases are shared with TRBD1. V lost 4 bases, J lost 13 bases, and 11 bases stayed unmatched. The germline V gene encodes CDR1 GTSNPN and CDR2 SVGIG (reference sequence). CDR3 length equals 12 residues. This chain's CDR3 is CAWTGTGILVFF. The CDR3 DNA reads TGTGCCTGGACCGGGACAGGCATTTTGGTTTTCTTT.

This clone was counted between two and nine times. The chain is built from TRBV18 and TRBJ2-3; perhaps TRBD2 as D (5 bases). The germline V gene encodes CDR1 KGHSH and CDR2 LQKENI. Trimming left V 3 bases short and J 9 bases short, with 10 bases between. This CDR3 has 12 residues. CDR3 sequence reads: CASSPLSGTQYF. CDR3 bases: TGTGCCAGCTCACCCCTAAGCGGCACGCAGTATTTT.

This clone was seen just once. This chain links TRBV5-1 with TRBJ1-1, with D possibly matching TRBD1 (6 bases). CDR3 length: 16 residues. Between the trimmed V and J ends, which lost 0 bases and 4 bases, there was a span of 16 bases. Per the germline V gene, CDR1 is SGHRS and CDR2 is YFSETQ. The CDR3 region is CASSLGSGGASTEAFF. The CDR3 DNA sequence: TGCGCCAGCAGCTTGGGATCCGGGGGCGCGAGCACTGAAGCTTTCTTT. Looking up the rest from reference TRBV5-1 and TRBJ1-1 gives the full variable domain: KAGVTQTPRYLIKTRGQQVTLSCSPISGHRSVSWYQQTPGQGLQFLFEYFSETQRNKGNFPGRFSGRQFSNSRSEMNVSTLELGDSALYLCASSLGSGGASTEAFFGQGTRLTVV.

This clone appeared a few times. V and J are TRBV4-2 and TRBJ2-6, with D unclear. Trimming took 1 base from V and 0 from J, leaving 7 bases between them. Per germline, CDR1 LGHNA and CDR2 YNFKEQ. CDR3 length: 16 residues. The CDR3 sequence is CASSQGGSSGANVLTF. CDR3 bases: TGTGCCAGCAGCCAAGGTGGTAGCTCTGGGGCCAACGTCCTGACTTTC.

This clone was picked up one time. The chain joins TRBV21-1 to TRBJ1-4; TRBD1, the D gene given by the table, was not confirmed from the DNA. TRBV21-1 is flagged as a pseudogene. This CDR3 is 14 amino acids long. CDR3 in DNA: TGTGCCAGCAGCAAAGGAGCGCCAGGGAAACAACTGTTTTTT. Translated: CASSKGAPGKQLFF.

The rearrangement links TRBV6-6 to TRBJ2-7; TRBD1 is a possible D gene (6 bases). V was clipped by 3 bases and J by 3 bases, with 18 bases between them. The CDR3 runs to 16 residues. Per germline, CDR1 MNHNY and CDR2 SVGAGI (reference sequence). This CDR3 is CASSYPGQRQHYEQYF. Written as DNA, the CDR3 is TGTGCCAGCAGTTATCCTGGACAGAGACAACACTACGAGCAGTACTTC.

This chain connects TRBV19 to TRBJ2-3; D may be TRBD2 (6 bases). Germline V gene lookup returns CDR1 LNHDA and CDR2 SQIVND (reference sequence). The germline V and J ends were trimmed by 6 bases and 0 bases, with 10 bases remaining between them. This CDR3 is built from 14 residues. CDR3 DNA sequence: TGTGCCAGTAGGCCTGGGACTAGCACAGATACGCAGTATTTT. Encoded protein: CASRPGTSTDTQYF. Combining the CDR3 with reference TRBV19 and TRBJ2-3 gives the whole variable domain DGGITQSPKYLFRKEGQNVTLSCEQNLNHDAMYWYRQDPGQGLRLIYYSQIVNDFQKGDIAEGYSVSREKKESFPLTVTSAQKNPTAFYLCASRPGTSTDTQYFGPGTRLTVL.

This chain links TRBV6-1 with TRBJ1-5, with D tentatively TRBD1 (5 bases). CDR1 and CDR2 (germline): MNHNS, SASEGT. CDR3 size: 16 residues. Trimming pared 2 bases from V and 3 bases from J, leaving 14 bases between. The CDR3 DNA reads as TGTGCCAGCAGTGAACACCTTGACAGATACAATCAGCCCCAGCATTTT. Translated, it gives CASSEHLDRYNQPQHF.

The chain employs TRBV11-2 and TRBJ1-4; 8 bases line up with TRBD1. Losses at the gene ends were 4 bases for V and 8 bases for J; bases not matched to a gene: 9. This CDR3 has 15 residues. Germline loops: CDR1 SGHAT, CDR2 FQNNGV. The DNA of the CDR3 is TGTGCCAGCAGCTCTAAACAGGGGGTTAGCGAAAAACTGTTTTTT. Translation gives CASSSKQGVSEKLFF.

V and J are TRBV18 and TRBJ2-7; D is tentatively TRBD1 or TRBD2 (6 bases each). The CDR3 has 15 amino acids. Between the trimmed V and J ends, which lost 6 bases and 6 bases, there was a span of 21 bases. Germline CDR1 reads KGHSH; CDR2 reads LQKENI. In DNA form, the CDR3 reads TGTGCCAGCTCGTCGACAGGCGGGGCGGTACGCGAGCAGTACTTC. Encoded protein: CASSSTGGAVREQYF.

CDR3 in DNA: TGTGCCAGCAGTCAGGGGACAGTGACGGGCCACGAGCAGTACTTC. It yields the protein CASSQGTVTGHEQYF. V is TRBV6-7 and J is TRBJ2-7; 7 bases line up with TRBD1. TRBV6-7 qualifies as an ORF whose function is uncertain. J lost 5 bases, V lost 5 bases, and 12 bases had no gene match. CDR3 size: 15 residues.

The chain couples TRBV30 to TRBJ2-3, with a possible D match to TRBD2 (6 bases). V was cut by 3 bases and J by 7 bases, with 23 bases left in between. Per the germline V gene, CDR1 is GTSNPN and CDR2 is SVGIG (reference sequence). CDR3 length: 16 amino acids. The CDR3 nucleotides read TGTGCCTGGAGCGGCCGCCGGAGGGGTCTGGGGAATACGCAGTATTTT. Protein sequence: CAWSGRRRGLGNTQYF.

The J gene is TRBJ2-1, the V gene TRBV29-1; 10 nucleotides agree with TRBD2. In germline, CDR1 is SQVTM, CDR2 ANQGSEA. V lost 3 bases to trimming and J lost 4 bases; unmatched junction nucleotides: 3. The CDR3 runs to 14 residues. The CDR3 sequence: CSVDRTSGYNEQFF. Here the CDR3 DNA reads TGCAGCGTTGACCGGACTAGCGGTTACAATGAGCAGTTCTTC.

The gene calls are TRBV20-1 and TRBJ2-1; D is unresolved. The CDR3 runs 11 residues. Looked up from germline, CDR1 is DFQATT and CDR2 is SNEGSKA (reference sequence). Trimming shortened V by 6 bases and J by 9 bases, and 12 bases separated the two germline ends. CDR3 DNA: TGCAGTGCCCGATCCACTATTGAGCAGTTCTTC. It yields the protein CSARSTIEQFF.

The chain recombines TRBV2 with TRBJ1-4; 12 nucleotides agree with TRBD1. The CDR3 spans 17 residues. Trimming removed 6 bases from V and 6 bases from J; junction bases left unmatched: 11. Per germline, CDR1 SNHLY and CDR2 FYNNEI. CDR3 protein: CASREYRDRGRDEKLFF. CDR3 coding DNA: TGTGCCAGCAGGGAATACCGGGACAGGGGGCGTGATGAAAAACTGTTTTTT.

This clone was found once. The chain couples TRBV5-1 to TRBJ2-7; either TRBD1 or TRBD2 may fit D (5 bases each). Trimming cost V 4 bases and J 4 bases, with 15 bases left between them. Germline CDR1 is SGHRS and CDR2 is YFSETQ. This CDR3 has 14 residues. The CDR3 nucleotides are TGCGCCAGCAGCCCACGGGATCAGGGTTACGAGCAGTACTTC. Protein: CASSPRDQGYEQYF.

V usage is TRBV4-1 and J usage is TRBJ2-3, with TRBD2 as a possible D gene (6 bases). Germline assignment: CDR1 MGHRA and CDR2 YSYEKL. Deletions cut 0 bases from V and 0 bases from J, with 10 bases between. The CDR3 is 16 amino acids. In DNA form, the CDR3 reads TGCGCCAGCAGCCAAGATCGGACTACGAGCACAGATACGCAGTATTTT. This codes for CASSQDRTTSTDTQYF.